This entry lists 25 T cell receptor beta chains sequenced from one sample in a study of control samples from healthy donors and cancer patients. Produced via immunoSEQ multiplex PCR; TCRdb's table is partial and in-frame only. The sample includes 150,000 to 200,000 clones, 94% of them seen just once. Input material: blood. The receptors shown here come from a woman between 18 and 29 years old in good health.

The chain uses TRBV6-6 and TRBJ2-5, with TRBD2 matching 10 bases. This CDR3 region has 15 residues. With V trimmed by 6 bases and J by 2 bases, 6 bases remained unmatched. Germline CDR1 reads MNHNY; CDR2 reads SVGAGI (reference sequence). CDR3 bases: TGTGCCAGCAGCCGAGGACTAGCGGTGCAAGAGACCCAGTACTTC. Translation: CASSRGLAVQETQYF.

This clone was counted once. V gene TRBV6-2 or TRBV6-3 combines with J gene TRBJ2-3; perhaps TRBD2 as D (5 bases). The ends were cut back, 3 bases at V and 4 bases at J, with 11 bases in the middle. This CDR3 region has 14 residues. The germline V gene has CDR1 MNHEY and CDR2 SVGEGT. CDR3 nucleotide sequence: TGTGCCAGCAGTTATGCCCTAGCCGCAGATACGCAGTATTTT. Encoded protein: CASSYALAADTQYF.

The chain carries TRBV5-1 and TRBJ2-7; 10 nucleotides agree with TRBD2. The CDR3 runs to 15 residues. CDR1 and CDR2 (germline): SGHRS, YFSETQ. The trim removed 3 bases at V and 3 bases at J, leaving 6 bases unmatched. CDR3 protein: CASSWGTSGVYEQYF. Written as DNA, the CDR3 is TGCGCCAGCAGCTGGGGTACTAGCGGGGTCTACGAGCAGTACTTC.

The chain recombines TRBV11-2 with TRBJ2-1; a weak D match, TRBD2 (6 bases). The CDR3 covers 16 residues. Germline CDR1 is SGHAT and CDR2 is FQNNGV. The ends were cut back, 5 bases at V and 0 bases at J, with 14 bases in the middle. The CDR3 sequence is CASSQTGGSSYNEQFF. CDR3 nucleotide sequence: TGTGCCAGCAGCCAGACCGGGGGAAGCTCCTACAATGAGCAGTTCTTC.

The V and J genes are TRBV28 and TRBJ1-2; D perhaps matches TRBD1 (6 bases). Looked up from germline, CDR1 is MDHEN and CDR2 is SYDVKM. The CDR3 runs to 15 residues. The V gene lost 2 bases and the J gene lost 3 bases, with 13 bases spanning the gap. The CDR3, as DNA: TGTGCCAGCAGTTTAACCGGGGGGCTATACTATGGCTACACCTTC. It codes for CASSLTGGLYYGYTF.

The rearrangement uses TRBV28 and TRBJ1-2; 7 bases line up with TRBD1. J gave up 1 base and V 3 bases, and 8 bases lay outside the gene matches. This CDR3 comprises 16 residues. Germline CDR1 is MDHEN and CDR2 is SYDVKM. DNA for the CDR3: TGTGCCAGCAGTTTTACCTTGACAGGGAGTAACTATGGCTACACCTTC. It specifies CASSFTLTGSNYGYTF.

The chain joins TRBV4-2 to TRBJ2-5; 16 positions agree with TRBD2. V shed 2 bases and J 2 bases; nucleotides not matched to a gene: 5. The CDR3 length is 18 residues. Germline V gene data show CDR1 as LGHNA and CDR2 as YNFKEQ. This CDR3 reads CASSQPGTSGGVQETQYF. The CDR3 DNA follows: TGTGCCAGCAGCCAACCCGGGACTAGCGGGGGGGTTCAAGAGACCCAGTACTTC.

The CDR3 spells CASSYPQGLAFF. CDR3 nucleotides: TGTGCCAGCAGTTACCCCCAGGGCCTGGCTTTCTTT. This chain uses TRBV6-2 or TRBV6-3 with TRBJ1-1, with D possibly matching TRBD1 (5 bases). CDR3 length equals 12 residues. CDR1 MNHEY and CDR2 SVGEGT come from the germline V gene. V was cut by 2 bases and J by 11 bases, with 12 bases left in between.

The rearrangement uses TRBV5-6 and TRBJ2-4, with D perhaps given as TRBD1 or TRBD2 (6 bases each). Trimming took off 1 base at V and 3 bases at J, with 20 bases between the two ends. This CDR3 is 18 amino acids long. The germline V gene has CDR1 SGHDT and CDR2 YYEEEE. CDR3 nucleotide sequence: TGTGCCAGCAGCTTGATAGGAGGGGAACAGGGTAGCAAAAACATTCAGTACTTC. This codes for CASSLIGGEQGSKNIQYF.

This rearrangement joins TRBV7-9 to TRBJ2-7; D remains ambiguous. Germline V CDR1 and CDR2: SEHNR, FQNEAQ (reference sequence). The V end was cut by 2 bases, the J end by 7 bases, with 15 bases between. The CDR3 is 14 residues long. The CDR3 region is CASSLLRTNGEQYF. For the CDR3, the DNA is TGTGCCAGCAGCTTACTCCGGACGAACGGTGAGCAGTACTTC.

The chain combines TRBV11-2 with TRBJ2-2; 7 positions match TRBD2. J gave up 6 bases and V 5 bases, and 12 bases lay outside the gene matches. The CDR3 is 16 amino acids. Germline V gives CDR1 SGHAT, CDR2 FQNNGV. The CDR3 is CASSLPWEGISGELFF. The CDR3, as DNA: TGTGCCAGCAGCCTACCTTGGGAGGGGATTTCCGGGGAGCTGTTTTTT.

This chain connects TRBV7-9 to TRBJ1-6, with D maybe TRBD1 (5 bases). The CDR3 runs 13 residues. V dropped 5 bases and J dropped 5 bases, with 7 bases sitting between them. The germline V gene encodes CDR1 SEHNR and CDR2 FQNEAQ (reference sequence). The CDR3 here is CASSRTNNSPLHF. CDR3 nucleotides: TGTGCCAGCAGCCGGACAAATAATTCACCCCTCCACTTT.

J is TRBJ1-3 and V is TRBV10-3; D perhaps matches TRBD1 (5 bases). V was pared by 3 bases and J by 2 bases, with 14 bases between. The germline CDR1 and CDR2 sequences are ENHRY and SYGVKD. This CDR3 has 16 residues. In nucleotides, the CDR3 is TGTGCCATCAGTGAAGGGACGGCTTTTACTGGAAACACCATATATTTT. Its protein product is CAISEGTAFTGNTIYF.

The gene calls are TRBV5-1 and TRBJ1-3, with D tentatively TRBD1 (6 bases). In germline, CDR1 is SGHRS, CDR2 YFSETQ. This CDR3 has 14 residues. V shed 2 bases and J shed 3 bases, with 9 bases lying between them. CDR3 region: CASSFTGYGNTIYF. Here the CDR3 DNA reads TGCGCCAGCAGCTTTACAGGGTATGGAAACACCATATATTTT.

This sequence joins TRBV28 and TRBJ2-3; no reliable D call. This CDR3 contains 13 residues. Trimming removed 7 bases at V and 5 bases at J, with 13 bases between. CDR1 is MDHEN, CDR2 SYDVKM, per germline. The CDR3, as DNA: TGTGCCAGCACTATCCCTTGGGGAGATACGCAGTATTTT. It translates to CASTIPWGDTQYF.

The sample holds a few counts of this clone. J is TRBJ2-7 and V is TRBV6-5; 8 positions match TRBD1. CDR3 length: 15 residues. CDR1 MNHEY and CDR2 SVGAGI come from the germline V gene. V shed 5 bases, J shed 5 bases, and the junction held 11 bases outside the gene matches. In DNA form, the CDR3 reads TGTGCCAGCAGTCCCACTTGGACAGGGCCGGACGAGCAGTACTTC. Protein: CASSPTWTGPDEQYF.

The chain employs TRBV5-6 and TRBJ1-1; 8 bases align to TRBD1. Germline-derived CDR1 and CDR2 are SGHDT and YYEEEE. The junction had 5 bases not matched to a gene; V was cut back by 1 base and J by 0 bases. The CDR3 is 16 amino acids. The CDR3 sequence is CASSLTGGFMNTEAFF. CDR3 bases: TGTGCCAGCAGCTTGACAGGGGGATTTATGAACACTGAAGCTTTCTTT. The whole variable domain, remainder taken from reference TRBV5-6 and TRBJ1-1, is DAGVTQSPTHLIKTRGQQVTLRCSPKSGHDTVSWYQQALGQGPQFIFQYYEEEERQRGNFPDRFSGHQFPNYSSELNVNALLLGDSALYLCASSLTGGFMNTEAFFGQGTRLTVV.

This rearrangement joins TRBV2 to TRBJ2-6; D is undetermined. V lost 7 bases and J lost 0, with 13 bases in between. There are 16 residues in the CDR3. Germline assignment: CDR1 SNHLY and CDR2 FYNNEI. The CDR3 sequence: CASMTQASSGANVLTF. The DNA of the CDR3 is TGTGCCAGCATGACGCAGGCATCCTCTGGGGCCAACGTCCTGACTTTC. Full variable domain (missing parts from reference TRBV2 and TRBJ2-6): EPEVTQTPSHQVTQMGQEVILRCVPISNHLYFYWYRQILGQKVEFLVSFYNNEISEKSEIFDDQFSVERPDGSNFTLKIRSTKLEDSAMYFCASMTQASSGANVLTFGAGSRLTVL.

This rearrangement joins TRBV14 to TRBJ2-1; a weak D match, TRBD1 (5 bases). The V and J ends lost 1 base and 3 bases respectively, with 13 bases between them. This CDR3 is 16 amino acids long. Germline loops: CDR1 SGHDN, CDR2 FVKESK. CDR3 amino acids: CASSQGSGSGYNEQFF. The CDR3 region has the DNA TGTGCCAGCAGCCAAGGTTCAGGGTCCGGCTACAATGAGCAGTTCTTC. Filled out from reference TRBV14 and TRBJ2-1, the complete variable domain reads EAGVTQFPSHSVIEKGQTVTLRCDPISGHDNLYWYRRVMGKEIKFLLHFVKESKQDESGMPNNRFLAERTGGTYSTLKVQPAELEDSGVYFCASSQGSGSGYNEQFFGPGTRLTVL.

This CDR3 reads CATSKGREIAKNIQYF. The CDR3 DNA reads as TGTGCCACCAGCAAAGGACGGGAGATAGCCAAAAACATTCAGTACTTC. The chain employs TRBV15 and TRBJ2-4; tentative D call: TRBD2 (6 bases). The CDR3 consists of 16 residues. Trimming left V 4 bases short and J 0 bases short, with 13 bases between. Germline CDR1 reads LNHNV; CDR2 reads YYDKDF (reference sequence).

V is TRBV7-2 and J is TRBJ2-5; 13 nucleotides agree with TRBD2. The CDR3 runs to 16 residues. CDR1 and CDR2 (germline): SGHTA, FQGNSA. Trimming cost V 5 bases and J 4 bases; bases outside gene matches: 7. The CDR3 spells CASSPGLAGEGETQYF. CDR3 nucleotide sequence: TGTGCCAGCAGCCCAGGACTAGCGGGAGAGGGAGAGACCCAGTACTTC.

The J gene is TRBJ1-6, the V gene TRBV10-3, with D hard to call. The CDR3 runs to 16 residues. The germline V and J ends were trimmed by 5 bases and 6 bases, with 17 bases remaining between them. Per the germline V gene, CDR1 is ENHRY and CDR2 is SYGVKD. The CDR3 sequence: CAISPSLRGVNSPLHF. CDR3 nucleotides: TGTGCCATCAGTCCAAGCCTCCGTGGGGTTAATTCACCCCTCCACTTT.

V usage is TRBV28 and J usage is TRBJ2-7; D not certain. The V gene's germline CDR1 is MDHEN and CDR2 SYDVKM. V gave up 5 bases and J gave up 4 bases, with 18 bases separating them. This CDR3 contains 15 residues. CDR3 protein: CASSPVPKRKYEQYF. CDR3 in DNA: TGTGCCAGCAGTCCCGTCCCCAAGAGGAAGTACGAGCAGTACTTC. Complete variable domain (other parts from reference TRBV28 and TRBJ2-7): DVKVTQSSRYLVKRTGEKVFLECVQDMDHENMFWYRQDPGLGLRLIYFSYDVKMKEKGDIPEGYSVSREKKERFSLILESASTNQTSMYLCASSPVPKRKYEQYFGPGTRLTVT.

The chain joins TRBV6-5 to TRBJ2-2; the D is unclear. The CDR3 has 14 amino acids. In germline, CDR1 is MNHEY, CDR2 SVGAGI. Trimming left V 4 bases short and J 0 bases short, with 6 bases between. The CDR3 region is CASSFAANTGELFF. DNA for the CDR3: TGTGCCAGCAGTTTCGCAGCGAACACCGGGGAGCTGTTTTTT.

This chain connects TRBV5-6 to TRBJ1-2; TRBD1 is a possible D gene (6 bases). Germline CDR1 and CDR2: SGHDT and YYEEEE. V was cut by 0 bases and J by 8 bases, with 11 bases left in between. The CDR3 contains 13 residues. The CDR3: CASSLGQGQGYTF. As DNA, the CDR3 is TGTGCCAGCAGCTTGGGGCAGGGGCAGGGCTACACCTTC.